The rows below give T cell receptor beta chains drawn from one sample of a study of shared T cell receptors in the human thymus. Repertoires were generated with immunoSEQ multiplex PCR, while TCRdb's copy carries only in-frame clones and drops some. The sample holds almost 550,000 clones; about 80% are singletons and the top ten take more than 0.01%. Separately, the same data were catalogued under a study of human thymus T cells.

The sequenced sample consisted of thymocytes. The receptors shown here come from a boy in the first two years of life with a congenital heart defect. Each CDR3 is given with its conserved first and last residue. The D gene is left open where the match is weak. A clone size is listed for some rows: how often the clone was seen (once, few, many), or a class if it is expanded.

CDR3aa: CASSFPAEGANEQYF
CDR3nt: TGTGCCAGCAGCTTCCCTGCCGAGGGGGCGAACGAGCAGTACTTC
d_gene: TRBD1
abundance: NA
v_gene: TRBV7-9
j_gene: TRBJ2-7

CDR3aa: CASSESGSEYNEQFF
CDR3nt: TGTGCCAGCAGTGAAAGCGGGAGTGAGTACAATGAGCAGTTCTTC
d_gene: TRBD2
abundance: NA
v_gene: TRBV6-1
j_gene: TRBJ2-1

CDR3aa: CASSARTSGPHGSQYF
CDR3nt: TGCGCCAGCAGCGCTCGGACTAGCGGGCCCCACGGGTCGCAGTATTTT
d_gene: TRBD2
abundance: NA
v_gene: TRBV10-1
j_gene: TRBJ2-3

CDR3aa: CASSESRYSNQPQHF
CDR3nt: TGTGCCAGCAGTGAATCTCGCTATAGCAATCAGCCCCAGCATTTT
d_gene: NA
abundance: NA
v_gene: TRBV25-1
j_gene: TRBJ1-5

CDR3aa: CASSEGSGNTEAFF
CDR3nt: TGTGCCAGCAGTGAAGGGTCAGGCAACACTGAAGCTTTCTTT
d_gene: NA
abundance: few
v_gene: TRBV6-1
j_gene: TRBJ1-1

CDR3aa: CASSLVRGQDEDTQYF
CDR3nt: TGTGCCAGCAGCTTGGTCCGGGGTCAGGACGAGGATACGCAGTATTTT
d_gene: NA
abundance: few
v_gene: TRBV5-8
j_gene: TRBJ2-3

CDR3aa: CASSLGDSNEKLFF
CDR3nt: TGTGCCAGCAGCTTGGGAGACTCCAATGAAAAACTGTTTTTT
d_gene: NA
abundance: NA
v_gene: TRBV11-3
j_gene: TRBJ1-4

CDR3aa: CASSPDYSWQFF
CDR3nt: TGCGCCAGCAGCCCGGACTATTCGTGGCAGTTCTTC
d_gene: NA
abundance: NA
v_gene: TRBV5-1
j_gene: TRBJ2-1

CDR3aa: CASSLTGGNQPQHF
CDR3nt: TGTGCCAGCAGTCTGACAGGGGGCAATCAGCCCCAGCATTTT
d_gene: TRBD1
abundance: NA
v_gene: TRBV27
j_gene: TRBJ1-5

CDR3aa: CASSYGTVYFEQYF
CDR3nt: TGTGCCAGCAGTTACGGGACTGTCTATTTCGAGCAGTACTTC
d_gene: NA
abundance: few
v_gene: TRBV6-6
j_gene: TRBJ2-7

CDR3aa: CASKQGADGYTF
CDR3nt: TGTGCCAGCAAACAGGGGGCAGACGGCTACACCTTC
d_gene: TRBD1
abundance: NA
v_gene: TRBV27
j_gene: TRBJ1-2

CDR3aa: CASSFGTSGQFGGELFF
CDR3nt: TGTGCCAGCAGCTTCGGGACTAGCGGGCAGTTTGGCGGGGAGCTGTTTTTT
d_gene: TRBD2
abundance: NA
v_gene: TRBV11-3
j_gene: TRBJ2-2

CDR3aa: CASSESAASGSTDTQYF
CDR3nt: TGTGCCAGCAGTGAATCGGCGGCTAGCGGTTCCACAGATACGCAGTATTTT
d_gene: TRBD2
abundance: few
v_gene: TRBV25-1
j_gene: TRBJ2-3

CDR3aa: CATSRATQGLYNEQFF
CDR3nt: TGTGCCACCAGCAGAGCGACCCAGGGGCTTTACAATGAGCAGTTCTTC
d_gene: NA
abundance: NA
v_gene: TRBV15
j_gene: TRBJ2-1

CDR3aa: CASSVKPGQPTYEQYF
CDR3nt: TGTGCCAGCAGCGTGAAGCCGGGACAGCCTACCTACGAGCAGTACTTC
d_gene: TRBD1
abundance: NA
v_gene: TRBV9
j_gene: TRBJ2-7

CDR3aa: CASSIGVNQPQHF
CDR3nt: TGTGCCAGTAGTATAGGAGTTAATCAGCCCCAGCATTTT
d_gene: NA
abundance: NA
v_gene: TRBV19
j_gene: TRBJ1-5

CDR3aa: CASSPEDGANVLTF
CDR3nt: TGTGCCAGTAGCCCGGAGGATGGGGCCAACGTCCTGACTTTC
d_gene: NA
abundance: NA
v_gene: TRBV19
j_gene: TRBJ2-6

CDR3aa: CASSHQGQRNQPQHF
CDR3nt: TGTGCCAGCAGCCACCAGGGGCAGCGCAATCAGCCCCAGCATTTT
d_gene: NA
abundance: NA
v_gene: TRBV28
j_gene: TRBJ1-5